The entry below gives a single TCR beta chain sequence along with its context. This entry comes from a study of blood T cell repertoires in COVID-19. Background on the study: Italy, Spain and the United States were the sources of the convalescent and acute COVID-19 samples. Sample material is recorded as cDNA or gDNA derived from T cells, B-cell-depleted T cells, or PBMCs.

Per the study methods: Using reference gene primer amplification, nucleated cell counts were estimated. Assay: immunoSEQ multiplex PCR; the TCRdb copy retains only in-frame clones and omits some. V, J and clone size reflect that table, while D and trimming were determined from the DNA. The table records about 110,000 clones, approximately 90% of them present only once. Trimming pared 5 bases from V and 7 bases from J, leaving 9 bases between. Germline V CDR1 and CDR2: MDHEN, SYDVKM. The CDR3 spans 12 residues. This clonotype was sampled from a woman between 25 and 40 years old with acute or convalescent COVID-19. The chain joins TRBV28 to TRBJ2-1; D not certain. Material for sequencing was peripheral blood. The CDR3, as DNA: TGTGCCAGCAGTCTACCCAGGAATGAGCAGTTCTTC. Amino acids: CASSLPRNEQFF.